The T cell receptor (beta chain) described here comes from a study of somatic mutations in cytotoxic T cells in rheumatoid arthritis. Study summary: Blood (under 32 ml EDTA) from each patient was taken right after diagnosis, before any treatment.

CDR3 length: 11 amino acids. Trimming took off 4 bases at V and 11 bases at J, with 11 bases between the two ends. In germline, CDR1 is SGHDN, CDR2 FVKESK. Generated by immunoSEQ multiplex PCR, the TCRdb table keeps only in-frame clones and is missing some. The sample holds some 7,000 clones; 70% to 80% are singletons and the top ten take 15% to 20%. The rearrangement uses TRBV14 and TRBJ1-1, with D possibly being TRBD1 (5 bases). The sequence was collected from an adult with rheumatoid arthritis. Material: CD8+ T cells sorted from blood. As DNA, the CDR3 is TGTGCCAGCAGCCGGGACGAGAGGGCTTTCTTT. It is translated as CASSRDERAFF.